Presented here are 24 T cell receptor beta chains from one specimen sequenced in a study of OX40 agonist ivuxolimab in advanced cancers. Sequenced by immunoSEQ multiplex PCR; TCRdb stores in-frame clones only, minus some. The top ten hold 0.55% of the sample, which has about 120,000 clones, roughly nine tenths seen once. The sequencing here drew on CD4+ or CD8+ T cells sorted from blood, taken in a trial of the OX40 agonist ivuxolimab. The receptors originated from an adult with an advanced solid tumor such as melanoma, head and neck, liver or kidney cancer.

This chain uses TRBV18 with TRBJ1-2; 9 nucleotides match TRBD1. J lost 5 bases, V lost 0 bases, and 4 bases had no gene match. The CDR3 is 15 amino acids. In germline, CDR1 is KGHSH, CDR2 LQKENI. The CDR3 reads CASSPPGQGRYGYTF. The CDR3 nucleotides read TGTGCCAGCTCACCACCGGGACAGGGAAGATATGGCTACACCTTC.

This chain joins TRBV11-2 and TRBJ2-2; 9 nucleotides match TRBD2. This CDR3 has 18 amino acids. The ends lost 4 bases at V and 7 bases at J; junction bases unmatched: 16. In germline, CDR1 is SGHAT, CDR2 FQNNGV. The CDR3 protein is CASSSPAGGSPIYGELFF. CDR3 nucleotides: TGTGCCAGCAGCTCCCCAGCGGGGGGCTCACCTATTTACGGGGAGCTGTTTTTT.

V and J are TRBV5-1 and TRBJ2-1; the D is unclear. Germline V gene data show CDR1 as SGHRS and CDR2 as YFSETQ. Trimming cost V 0 bases and J 4 bases, with 8 bases left between them. This CDR3 has 14 residues. The CDR3 DNA follows: TGCGCCAGCAGCTTGGGGCAGGAATACAATGAGCAGTTCTTC. Translated: CASSLGQEYNEQFF.

The chain is built from TRBV9 and TRBJ1-6, with TRBD1 identical over 11 bases. Trimming cost V 2 bases and J 6 bases; bases outside gene matches: 10. Germline CDR1 SGDLS, CDR2 YYNGEE. The CDR3 has 18 residues. The CDR3 nucleotides are TGTGCCAGCAGCGTCAATTCGGGACAGGGGGTTTCTAATTCACCCCTCCACTTT. Translating it yields CASSVNSGQGVSNSPLHF.

The V and J genes are TRBV6-1 and TRBJ1-2, with 8 bases matching TRBD1. There are 16 residues in the CDR3. After removal of 3 bases from V and 5 bases from J, the junction contained 11 bases not matched to a gene. Germline lookup yields CDR1 MNHNS and CDR2 SASEGT. This CDR3 is CASSEGRGRGKYGYTF. Written as DNA, the CDR3 is TGTGCCAGCAGTGAGGGCAGGGGGCGCGGGAAGTATGGCTACACCTTC.

V is TRBV19 and J is TRBJ1-6; D is unclear. This CDR3 contains 15 residues. V lost 7 bases to trimming and J lost 0 bases, with 10 bases between them. Germline V gene data show CDR1 as LNHDA and CDR2 as SQIVND (reference sequence). The CDR3 here is CASNGFRSYNSPLHF. CDR3 bases: TGTGCCAGTAATGGGTTCCGCTCCTATAATTCACCCCTCCACTTT.

This chain joins TRBV7-2 and TRBJ2-7; 9 bases match TRBD2. The CDR3 length is 18 residues. CDR1 is SGHTA, CDR2 FQGNSA, per germline. Trimming removed 5 bases from V and 3 bases from J; junction bases left unmatched: 17. The DNA of the CDR3 is TGTGCCAGCAGCACCGGGGGCCGGTGGGTAGCGGGGGACTACGAGCAGTACTTC. This sequence encodes CASSTGGRWVAGDYEQYF.

V usage is TRBV18 and J usage is TRBJ1-2; 8 bases map to TRBD1. V dropped 2 bases and J dropped 6; count of bases not matched to a gene: 5. Germline lookup yields CDR1 KGHSH and CDR2 LQKENI. The CDR3 sequence is 14 residues long. DNA for the CDR3: TGTGCCAGCTCACCAATGGACAGGGAAGATGGCTACACCTTC. Its protein is CASSPMDREDGYTF.

The genes are TRBV18 and TRBJ2-3; D tentatively fits TRBD1 or TRBD2 (5 bases each). Germline V gene data show CDR1 as KGHSH and CDR2 as LQKENI. The CDR3 contains 15 residues. Trimming shortened V by 6 bases and J by 4 bases, and 17 bases separated the two germline ends. CDR3 sequence: CASSDGTRGADTQYF. In DNA, the CDR3 is TGTGCCAGCTCGGACGGGACGCGCGGAGCAGATACGCAGTATTTT.

This chain joins TRBV18 and TRBJ1-5; the D gene is possibly TRBD1 (5 bases). Trimming stripped 3 bases from V and 5 bases from J, with 8 bases between. The length of the CDR3 is 13 residues. Per the germline V gene, CDR1 is KGHSH and CDR2 is LQKENI. The CDR3 region is CASSPGGDQPQHF. The CDR3 region has the DNA TGTGCCAGCTCACCTGGAGGGGATCAGCCCCAGCATTTT.

Here the CDR3 DNA reads TGTGCCAGCAGCTTAAGTCAGGGGGTAAACTATGGCTACACCTTC. Protein sequence: CASSLSQGVNYGYTF. This chain joins TRBV7-8 and TRBJ1-2, with 7 bases aligning to TRBD1. V dropped 2 bases and J dropped 2; count of bases not matched to a gene: 5. This CDR3 is built from 15 residues. Germline CDR1 and CDR2: SGHVS and FQNEAQ.

The V call is TRBV4-1, the J call TRBJ2-1, with 9 positions matching TRBD2. V trimming: 1 base; J trimming: 2 bases; junction bases outside the gene matches: 3. The CDR3 consists of 16 residues. In germline, CDR1 is MGHRA, CDR2 YSYEKL. This chain's CDR3 is CASSQGRGGAYNEQFF. DNA for the CDR3: TGCGCCAGCAGCCAAGGGCGGGGGGGCGCCTACAATGAGCAGTTCTTC.

The chain carries TRBV7-2 and TRBJ1-1; D remains unclear. The CDR3 is 16 amino acids. Germline CDR1 and CDR2: SGHTA and FQGNSA. Trimming shortened V by 4 bases and J by 8 bases, and 23 bases separated the two germline ends. CDR3 DNA sequence: TGTGCCAGCAGCTCCTCAACCAATGCTCCCGGTAAGGAAGCTTTCTTT. Translation: CASSSSTNAPGKEAFF.

DNA for the CDR3: TGTGCCAGCAGCTTAGGAGCGGAGTCAGATACGCAGTATTTT. This codes for CASSLGAESDTQYF. The chain employs TRBV7-6 and TRBJ2-3; D may be TRBD2 (5 bases). CDR1 and CDR2 (germline): SGHVS, FNYEAQ. V dropped 1 base and J dropped 4 bases, with 9 bases sitting between them. The CDR3 is made up of 14 amino acids.

The chain employs TRBV5-1 and TRBJ1-4, with 7 bases lining up with TRBD1. The CDR3 spans 15 residues. J was trimmed by 8 bases and V by 1 base; bases with no gene match: 8. Germline lookup yields CDR1 SGHRS and CDR2 YFSETQ. The CDR3 region is CASSLSGQANEKLFF. The CDR3 region has the DNA TGCGCCAGCAGCTTGTCAGGACAGGCGAACGAAAAACTGTTTTTT.

The J gene is TRBJ1-4, the V gene TRBV25-1, with no clear D. Trimming took off 4 bases at V and 8 bases at J, with 11 bases between the two ends. CDR1 and CDR2 from the germline V gene are MGHDK and SYGVNS. This CDR3 is 13 amino acids long. The CDR3 nucleotides read TGTGCCAGCAGTGCTAGAAATCACGAAAAACTGTTTTTT. This encodes CASSARNHEKLFF. Together with reference TRBV25-1 and TRBJ1-4, the CDR3 gives the full variable domain: EADIYQTPRYLVIGTGKKITLECSQTMGHDKMYWYQQDPGMELHLIHYSYGVNSTEKGDLSSESTVSRIRTEHFPLTLESARPSHTSQYLCASSARNHEKLFFGSGTQLSVL.

The chain uses TRBV5-5 and TRBJ1-1; no definite D call. V shed 5 bases and J shed 0 bases, with 17 bases lying between them. The CDR3 runs to 16 residues. Per germline, CDR1 SGHKS and CDR2 YYEKEE (reference sequence). The CDR3 bases are TGTGCCAGCAGAGTAGATCAAAAGGCAATGAACACTGAAGCTTTCTTT. It translates to CASRVDQKAMNTEAFF.

CDR3 in amino acids: CASSPYTGRGRETQYF. CDR3 sequence (DNA): TGTGCCAGCAGCCCATACACAGGGAGAGGGCGGGAGACCCAGTACTTC. The gene calls are TRBV25-1 and TRBJ2-5; a possible D gene is TRBD1 (6 bases). CDR1 is MGHDK and CDR2 is SYGVNS in the germline V gene. The length of the CDR3 is 16 residues. With 6 bases removed from V and 5 bases from J, the gap between germline ends came to 22 bases. Filled out from reference TRBV25-1 and TRBJ2-5, the complete variable domain reads EADIYQTPRYLVIGTGKKITLECSQTMGHDKMYWYQQDPGMELHLIHYSYGVNSTEKGDLSSESTVSRIRTEHFPLTLESARPSHTSQYLCASSPYTGRGRETQYFGPGTRLLVL.

The rearrangement joins TRBV19 to TRBJ1-3; D gene ambiguous. Germline loops: CDR1 LNHDA, CDR2 SQIVND (reference sequence). V was trimmed by 11 bases and J by 2 bases, leaving 16 bases between them. The CDR3 length is 14 residues. CDR3 residues: CAGRRWSAGNTIYF. DNA for the CDR3: TGTGCCGGAAGACGCTGGAGCGCTGGAAACACCATATATTTT.

V and J are TRBV25-1 and TRBJ1-2; D might be TRBD1 (6 bases). The CDR3 is 13 amino acids. V shed 6 bases and J shed 4 bases, with 12 bases lying between them. Germline-derived CDR1 and CDR2 are MGHDK and SYGVNS. Here the CDR3 DNA reads TGTGCCAGCAGCAATACAGGGAGCTATGGCTACACCTTC. It codes for CASSNTGSYGYTF.

J is TRBJ1-1 and V is TRBV7-2; 11 nucleotides match TRBD1. The CDR3 is 14 residues long. Germline values: CDR1 SGHTA, CDR2 FQGNSA. Trimming cost V 5 bases and J 5 bases; bases outside gene matches: 4. The CDR3 nucleotides read TGTGCCAGCAGCACCGGACAGGGGGCAACTGAAGCTTTCTTT. Amino acid sequence: CASSTGQGATEAFF.

The CDR3 bases are TGTGCCAGCAGTTTGAGTTCGTATGGGGACACAAAAAATAGCAATCAGCCCCAGCATTTT. Translating it yields CASSLSSYGDTKNSNQPQHF. The V and J genes are TRBV28 and TRBJ1-5; D perhaps matches TRBD1 (6 bases). Trimming left V 3 bases short and J 0 bases short, with 24 bases between. Germline V gene lookup returns CDR1 MDHEN and CDR2 SYDVKM. The length of the CDR3 is 20 residues.

This clone was found once. V gene TRBV28 combines with J gene TRBJ2-1, with a weak D call TRBD2 (6 bases). The CDR3 is 20 amino acids. V lost 3 bases to trimming and J lost 0 bases, with 24 bases between them. CDR1 and CDR2 (germline): MDHEN, SYDVKM. CDR3 nucleotides: TGTGCCAGCAGTTTCGTTGCGGAGGGTGTGAGCCCGAGCTCCTACAATGAGCAGTTCTTC. It specifies CASSFVAEGVSPSSYNEQFF.

This clone was observed a handful of times. J is TRBJ1-2 and V is TRBV10-3; possibly TRBD1 for D (5 bases). This CDR3 spans 14 amino acids. Germline V gene data show CDR1 as ENHRY and CDR2 as SYGVKD. With 4 bases removed from V and 7 bases from J, the gap between germline ends came to 16 bases. CDR3 DNA: TGTGCCATCAGTGGCACCCCGGTTGGGGGTGGCTACACCTTC. This gives the protein CAISGTPVGGGYTF.